These T cell receptor beta chains were read from a single sample in a study of PD-L1 blockade in urothelial cancer. Measured with immunoSEQ multiplex PCR; TCRdb has only the in-frame clones, and not every one. Of approximately 34,000 clones in the sample, 75% to 85% were seen once. The sequencing here drew on PBMCs, taken around atezolizumab (anti-PD-L1) treatment. Source of these receptors: a man between 60 and 70 years old with urothelial cancer. CDR3s include the opening cysteine and the closing phenylalanine or tryptophan. D genes are given only for firm matches. Rows give clone size only sometimes, using once, few, many, or a class for an expanded clone.

TRBD1 | few | TRBJ2-6 | TRBV6-1 | CASSEHSGTDSGANVLTF | TGTGCCAGCAGTGAACACTCCGGGACAGATTCTGGGGCCAACGTCCTGACTTTC
NA | NA | TRBJ1-2 | TRBV7-9 | CASNPQGLSSGYTF | TGTGCCAGCAACCCTCAGGGGCTGTCATCTGGCTACACCTTC
TRBD2 | NA | TRBJ2-1 | TRBV18 | CASSQSGGSSYNEQFF | TGTGCCAGCTCACAAAGCGGCGGGAGCTCCTACAATGAGCAGTTCTTC
NA | NA | TRBJ1-1 | TRBV5-8 | CASSTRVNTEAFF | TGTGCCAGCAGCACCAGGGTTAACACTGAAGCTTTCTTT
TRBD2 | NA | TRBJ2-7 | TRBV4-3 | CASSQDLAGSSYEQYF | TGCGCCAGCAGCCAAGATCTAGCGGGGAGCTCCTACGAGCAGTACTTC
NA | NA | TRBJ1-2 | TRBV5-4 | CASSLQGGGGYTF | TGTGCCAGCAGCTTACAGGGAGGGGGTGGCTACACCTTC
TRBD1 | few | TRBJ1-6 | TRBV5-6 | CASSSKQGAGSPLHF | TGTGCCAGCAGCTCCAAACAGGGGGCGGGTTCACCCCTCCACTTT
NA | NA | TRBJ1-1 | TRBV5-4 | CASSLVQSPTEAFF | TGTGCCAGCAGCTTGGTACAGTCCCCAACTGAAGCTTTCTTT
TRBD1 | NA | TRBJ2-4 | TRBV4-1 | CASSQEGTGGIWAKNIQYF | TGCGCCAGCAGCCAAGAGGGGACAGGGGGTATATGGGCCAAAAACATTCAGTACTTC
TRBD1 | NA | TRBJ2-3 | TRBV27 | CASRLGQAPTDTQYF | TGTGCCAGCAGACTGGGACAGGCCCCCACAGATACGCAGTATTTT
NA | few | TRBJ2-7 | TRBV5-8 | CASSLGDF | TGTGCCAGCAGCCTAGGAGACTTC
NA | NA | TRBJ1-2 | TRBV4-1 | CASSQLVQSNYGYTF | TGCGCCAGCAGCCAGTTGGTACAGAGTAACTATGGCTACACCTTC
TRBD1 | NA | TRBJ1-6 | TRBV30 | CAWSAHKKTGTANSPLHF | TGTGCCTGGAGTGCACACAAAAAAACCGGGACAGCTAATTCACCCCTCCACTTT
NA | NA | TRBJ2-1 | TRBV20-1 | CSATLGVEQFF | TGCAGTGCAACCCTAGGGGTTGAGCAGTTCTTC
TRBD2 | NA | TRBJ2-2 | TRBV19 | CASSHGLETGELFF | TGTGCCAGTAGCCATGGACTAGAGACCGGGGAGCTGTTTTTT
NA | NA | TRBJ1-4 | TRBV5-1 | CASSSTGLANEKLFF | TGCGCCAGCAGCAGTACAGGGTTGGCTAATGAAAAACTGTTTTTT
NA | few | TRBJ1-1 | TRBV5-4 | CASSFRRPRGNTEAFF | TGTGCCAGCAGCTTTCGTAGGCCCCGGGGGAACACTGAAGCTTTCTTT